A single sample is the source of the 18 T cell receptor beta chains below, sequenced in a study of T cells in Graves' hyperthyroidism and ophthalmopathy. The TCR beta CDR3 regions underwent amplification using RNA transcripts as the source. TCR CDR3 regions were first amplified by RT-PCR with HTBI primers. TCRdb reprocessed the multiplex PCR reads via MiXCR and lists one record per CDR3 protein. The data show about 200,000 distinct CDR3 sequences, with more than 15% seen just once and approximately 50% held by the top ten. Sequencing was carried out using blood. The receptors shown here come from a man in his fifties with Graves' hyperthyroidism.

This clonotype was seen more than once but under ten times. The chain links TRBV30 to TRBJ1-1; D may be TRBD1 (5 bases). The V end lost 2 bases, the J end lost 2 bases, and 9 bases lay between the germline ends. Germline V gene data show CDR1 as GTSNPN and CDR2 as SVGIG (reference sequence). This CDR3 has 13 amino acids. CDR3 protein: CAWSQGENTEAFF. As DNA, the CDR3 is TGTGCCTGGAGTCAGGGTGAAAACACTGAAGCTTTCTTT.

The sample holds many counts of this clonotype. This chain joins TRBV6-5 and TRBJ2-7; 16 bases agree with TRBD2. Germline V gives CDR1 MNHEY, CDR2 SVGAGI. This CDR3 is built from 19 residues. J lost 5 bases, V lost 4 bases, and 14 bases had no gene match. In DNA form, the CDR3 reads TGTGCCAGCAGTTCCTCGACCGGGACTAGCGGGAGGGTTATGGACGAGCAGTACTTC. Its protein is CASSSSTGTSGRVMDEQYF.

This chain uses TRBV9 with TRBJ2-5, with D possibly being TRBD1 (5 bases). The CDR3 is made up of 15 amino acids. The germline V gene has CDR1 SGDLS and CDR2 YYNGEE. V was pared by 4 bases and J by 5 bases, with 18 bases between. The CDR3 loop reads CASSTDGLKGETQYF. The CDR3 nucleotides read TGTGCCAGCAGCACAGACGGCTTAAAGGGGGAGACCCAGTACTTC.

This sequence joins TRBV14 and TRBJ2-1; 8 bases map to TRBD2. This CDR3 region has 19 residues. Germline V gene data show CDR1 as SGHDN and CDR2 as FVKESK. Trimming removed 6 bases from V and 0 bases from J; junction bases left unmatched: 16. The CDR3: CASRLRREALRSSYNEQFF. Here the CDR3 DNA reads TGTGCCAGCAGACTACGGCGGGAGGCTTTAAGGAGCTCCTACAATGAGCAGTTCTTC.

This clonotype was seen repeatedly, ten times or more. This chain links TRBV2 with TRBJ2-7, with 8 bases aligning to TRBD2. This CDR3 has 17 amino acids. V gave up 2 bases and J gave up 3 bases; unmatched junction bases: 12. Germline CDR1 SNHLY, CDR2 FYNNEI. The CDR3 loop is CASSEPPGLVVCYEQYF. The CDR3 bases are TGTGCCAGCAGTGAACCCCCGGGACTAGTTGTGTGCTACGAGCAGTACTTC.

This clonotype was seen only once. The chain joins TRBV28 to TRBJ1-5; D ambiguous. Germline V gene data show CDR1 as MDHEN and CDR2 as SYDVKM. This CDR3 is 13 amino acids long. V lost 4 bases and J lost 2, with 6 bases in between. As DNA, the CDR3 is TGTGCCAGCAGTTATCCCGGCAATCAGCCCCAGCATTTT. Translated, it gives CASSYPGNQPQHF.

This clonotype was recorded only once. The CDR3 reads CASRGRGNSPLHF. CDR3 DNA sequence: TGTGCCAGCAGAGGCAGGGGGAATTCACCCCTCCACTTT. The rearrangement joins TRBV28 to TRBJ1-6, with TRBD1 matching 7 bases. Germline values: CDR1 MDHEN, CDR2 SYDVKM. The CDR3 has 13 amino acids. After removal of 6 bases from V and 7 bases from J, the junction contained 3 bases not matched to a gene.

Only a few counts were recorded for this clonotype. The chain combines TRBV20-1 with TRBJ2-2; no firm D call. There are 13 residues in the CDR3. CDR1 and CDR2 (germline): DFQATT, SNEGSKA (reference sequence). The ends were cut back, 6 bases at V and 4 bases at J, with 12 bases in the middle. CDR3 sequence (DNA): TGCAGTGCGGCCGCGGTTCCCACCGGGGAGCTGTTTTTT. Protein sequence: CSAAAVPTGELFF.

This chain joins TRBV5-8 and TRBJ1-3; D unclear. Per germline, CDR1 SGHTS and CDR2 YDEGEE. CDR3 length: 16 residues. Trimming removed 4 bases from V and 2 bases from J, with 16 bases in between. The CDR3 loop is CASSPGQLATGNTIYF. As DNA, the CDR3 is TGTGCCAGCAGCCCCGGCCAACTTGCTACTGGAAACACCATATATTTT.

This clonotype was seen at least ten times. V gene TRBV18 combines with J gene TRBJ2-5; D is uncertain. The V end lost 5 bases, the J end lost 4 bases, and 14 bases lay between the germline ends. The germline V gene has CDR1 KGHSH and CDR2 LQKENI. The CDR3 is made up of 14 amino acids. The CDR3 coding sequence is TGTGCCAGCTCATCTCGGTCGACTGGAGAGACCCAGTACTTC. It is translated as CASSSRSTGETQYF. The whole variable domain, remainder taken from reference TRBV18 and TRBJ2-5, is NAGVMQNPRHLVRRRGQEARLRCSPMKGHSHVYWYRQLPEEGLKFMVYLQKENIIDESGMPKERFSAEFPKEGPSILRIQQVVRGDSAAYFCASSSRSTGETQYFGPGTRLLVL.

Ten or more counts support this clonotype. The chain uses TRBV30 and TRBJ2-3; 8 bases map to TRBD2. This CDR3 is 15 amino acids long. The ends lost 1 base at V and 0 bases at J; junction bases unmatched: 3. Per the germline V gene, CDR1 is GTSNPN and CDR2 is SVGIG (reference sequence). The CDR3: CAWSEASGSTDTQYF. CDR3 sequence (DNA): TGTGCCTGGAGTGAGGCTAGCGGGAGCACAGATACGCAGTATTTT. The whole variable domain, remainder taken from reference TRBV30 and TRBJ2-3, is SQTIHQWPATLVQPVGSPLSLECTVEGTSNPNLYWYRQAAGRGLQLLFYSVGIGQISSEVPQNLSASRPQDRQFILSSKKLLLSDSGFYLCAWSEASGSTDTQYFGPGTRLTVL.

This clonotype has a count of ten or more. This chain links TRBV12-3 or TRBV12-4 with TRBJ1-4; 10 bases agree with TRBD1. Trimming cost V 6 bases and J 8 bases; bases outside gene matches: 6. The CDR3 has 14 residues. The CDR3 reads CASRSRDRGEKLFF. DNA for the CDR3: TGTGCCAGCAGGTCCCGGGACAGGGGAGAAAAACTGTTTTTT.

The J gene is TRBJ2-5, the V gene TRBV7-2, with D possibly matching TRBD2 (7 bases). Deletions cut 2 bases from V and 7 bases from J, with 17 bases between. This CDR3 is 15 amino acids long. Germline values: CDR1 SGHTA, CDR2 FQGNSA. CDR3 protein: CASSLSRGAGRTQYF. The CDR3 coding sequence is TGTGCCAGCAGCTTATCCCGGGGGGCTGGTAGGACCCAGTACTTC.

This clonotype has ten or more counts. The chain combines TRBV7-3 with TRBJ2-2, with D hard to call. V lost 1 base, J lost 4 bases, and 1 base lay in between. This CDR3 is built from 12 residues. CDR1 is SGHTA and CDR2 is FQGTGA in the germline V gene. CDR3 residues: CASSLITGELFF. The DNA for the CDR3 is TGTGCCAGCAGCTTAATCACCGGGGAGCTGTTTTTT.

The genes are TRBV20-1 and TRBJ2-2, with 9 bases identical to TRBD1. The J segment lost 7 bases and the V segment lost 2 bases, leaving 8 bases of the junction unmatched. Looked up from germline, CDR1 is DFQATT and CDR2 is SNEGSKA (reference sequence). This CDR3 has 15 amino acids. As DNA, the CDR3 is TGCAGTGCTAGACCCCGGGACAGGGCGGTCGGGGAGCTGTTTTTT. It codes for CSARPRDRAVGELFF.

CDR3 residues: CASSQRKSAAEETQYF. The CDR3 nucleotides are TGTGCCAGCAGCCAGAGGAAGTCCGCGGCCGAAGAGACCCAGTACTTC. V and J are TRBV3-1 and TRBJ2-5; no firm D call. Germline CDR1 and CDR2: LGHDT and YNNKEL (reference sequence). V lost 3 bases and J lost 3, with 17 bases in between. The CDR3 has 16 amino acids.

This clonotype was seen just once. The CDR3 sequence is CASSQEGGEQYF. Here the CDR3 DNA reads TGTGCCAGCAGCCAAGAGGGCGGCGAGCAGTACTTC. The rearrangement links TRBV3-1 to TRBJ2-7; no firm D call. CDR3 size: 12 residues. The germline CDR1 and CDR2 sequences are LGHDT and YNNKEL (reference sequence). V was pared by 0 bases and J by 6 bases, with 6 bases between.

This clonotype was detected only a few times. The chain combines TRBV7-9 with TRBJ2-7; D might be TRBD2 (5 bases). CDR3 length: 12 residues. CDR1 is SEHNR and CDR2 is FQNEAQ in the germline V gene (reference sequence). Trimming took 5 bases from V and 5 from J, leaving 10 bases between them. The CDR3 is CASSPLEDEQYF. The CDR3 nucleotides read TGTGCCAGCAGCCCATTGGAGGACGAGCAGTACTTC.